This T cell receptor beta chain was identified during a study of T-cell memory formation after mild COVID-19. Study at large: TCR clusters showed largely donor specificity.

TCR alpha and TCR beta cDNA libraries carrying sample barcodes and UMIs were produced by 5'RACE using constant-segment primers. TCRdb itself ran the 5' RACE reads through MiXCR, one entry per CDR3 protein. The sample carries around 200,000 distinct CDR3 sequences, 16% recorded once. This clonotype has more than one count but fewer than ten. The germline V gene encodes CDR1 MNHNS and CDR2 SASEGT. Unmatched junction bases numbered 6, after V lost 5 bases and J lost 2 bases. The CDR3 runs to 14 residues. The rearrangement joins TRBV6-1 to TRBJ2-7, with TRBD1 matching over 7 bases. The sequence was obtained from an adult woman who had mild COVID-19 (a few samples of this study predate the infection). Cell type and time point are not known. Sequenced material: PBMCs or a T cell subset sorted from them (not recorded which). The CDR3 spells CASSSTGAAYEQYF. CDR3 coding DNA: TGTGCCAGCAGTTCAACAGGGGCCGCCTACGAGCAGTACTTC.